The 2 T cell receptor beta chains given below trace back to one sample, sequenced in a study of blood T cells in healthy people across ages. A second roughly 6 to 12 cycle PCR used barcoded and J-beta primers. Via MiXCR, TCRdb re-called the 5' RACE reads, giving one row per CDR3 protein. The table includes some 800,000 distinct CDR3 sequences, roughly 25% detected once. These same data were also listed under a study on T cells of mothers and their children.

Sequenced input: blood. Receptor source: a boy aged 5-17 years in good health.

The rearrangement joins TRBV20-1 to TRBJ2-5; no reliable D call. The J call is in doubt because the DNA end fits TRBJ2-1 better. The CDR3 runs to 11 residues. Germline CDR1 DFQATT, CDR2 SNEGSKA (reference sequence). This chain's CDR3 is CSVSTAAEQFF. The DNA of the CDR3 is TGCAGTGTTAGCACAGCCGCTGAGCAGTTCTTC.

This chain uses TRBV5-1 with TRBJ2-3; D not resolved. V was clipped by 4 bases and J by 4 bases, with 10 bases between them. Germline loops: CDR1 SGHRS, CDR2 YFSETQ. This CDR3 region has 13 residues. CDR3: CASSPRHADTQYF. In DNA form, the CDR3 reads TGCGCCAGCAGCCCCAGACACGCAGATACGCAGTATTTT. The full variable domain, completed using reference TRBV5-1 and TRBJ2-3, is KAGVTQTPRYLIKTRGQQVTLSCSPISGHRSVSWYQQTPGQGLQFLFEYFSETQRNKGNFPGRFSGRQFSNSRSEMNVSTLELGDSALYLCASSPRHADTQYFGPGTRLTVL.